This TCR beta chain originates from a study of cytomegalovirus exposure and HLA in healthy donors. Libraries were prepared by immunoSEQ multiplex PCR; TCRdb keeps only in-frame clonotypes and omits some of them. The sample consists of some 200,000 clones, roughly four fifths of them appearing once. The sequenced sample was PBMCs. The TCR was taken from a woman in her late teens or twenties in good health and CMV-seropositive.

CDR3 residues: CASSPQQQKGYNEQFF. CDR3 nucleotide sequence: TGTGCCAGCTCACCACAACAACAGAAAGGATACAATGAGCAGTTCTTC. The chain links TRBV18 to TRBJ2-1, with D unresolved. This CDR3 comprises 16 residues. Germline lookup yields CDR1 KGHSH and CDR2 LQKENI. V was cut by 1 base and J by 4 bases, with 14 bases left in between.